This T cell receptor beta chain comes out of a study of T cells in Graves' hyperthyroidism and ophthalmopathy. Findings and caveats of the study: Blood samples included most of the expanded thyroid clonotypes exceeding 0.001.

There were TCR beta CDR3 regions amplified from RNA transcripts. TCR CDR3 underwent first-round RT-PCR with the HTBI primer set. TCRdb re-called the multiplex PCR reads with MiXCR, one entry per CDR3 protein. The table lists 380,000 or so distinct CDR3 sequences, approximately 13% of them singletons. Many counts were recorded for this clonotype. Its specificity is unknown. This CDR3 comprises 18 residues. Losses at the gene ends were 4 bases for V and 2 bases for J; bases not matched to a gene: 16. CDR1 and CDR2 from the germline V gene are MDHEN and SYDVKM. The sequence was obtained from a woman aged 30 to 39 with Graves' hyperthyroidism. The chain is built from TRBV28 and TRBJ2-7; 8 positions agree with TRBD1. The sample taken for sequencing was blood. CDR3 amino acids: CASSSPPPAGGTTYEQYF. The CDR3 DNA reads TGTGCCAGCAGTTCTCCGCCCCCAGCAGGGGGCACGACCTACGAGCAGTACTTC.